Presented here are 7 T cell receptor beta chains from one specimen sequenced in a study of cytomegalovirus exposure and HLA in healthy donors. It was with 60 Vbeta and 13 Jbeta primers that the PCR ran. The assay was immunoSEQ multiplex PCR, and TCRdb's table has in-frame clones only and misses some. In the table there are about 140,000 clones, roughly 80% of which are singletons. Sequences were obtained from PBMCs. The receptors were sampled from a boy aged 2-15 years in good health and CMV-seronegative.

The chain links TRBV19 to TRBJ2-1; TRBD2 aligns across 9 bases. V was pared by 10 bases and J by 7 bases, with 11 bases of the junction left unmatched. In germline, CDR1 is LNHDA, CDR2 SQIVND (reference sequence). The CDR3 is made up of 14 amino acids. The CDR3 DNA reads TGTGCCACCTTAGCGGGAGCGCTTAAAAATGAGCAGTTCTTC. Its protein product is CATLAGALKNEQFF. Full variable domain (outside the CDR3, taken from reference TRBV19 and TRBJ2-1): DGGITQSPKYLFRKEGQNVTLSCEQNLNHDAMYWYRQDPGQGLRLIYYSQIVNDFQKGDIAEGYSVSREKKESFPLTVTSAQKNPTAFYLCATLAGALKNEQFFGPGTRLTVL.

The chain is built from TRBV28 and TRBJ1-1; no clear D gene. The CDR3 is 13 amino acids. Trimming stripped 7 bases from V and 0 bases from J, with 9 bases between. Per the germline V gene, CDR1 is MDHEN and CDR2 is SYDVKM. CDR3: CASTRIMNTEAFF. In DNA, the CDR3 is TGTGCCAGCACCAGAATCATGAACACTGAAGCTTTCTTT.

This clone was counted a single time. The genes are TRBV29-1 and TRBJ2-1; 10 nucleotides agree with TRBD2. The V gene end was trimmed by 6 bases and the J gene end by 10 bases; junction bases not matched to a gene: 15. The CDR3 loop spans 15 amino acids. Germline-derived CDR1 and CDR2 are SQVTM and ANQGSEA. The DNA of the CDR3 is TGCAGCGTCACTCCGACTAGCGGGTTTAATTCCGAGCAGTTCTTC. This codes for CSVTPTSGFNSEQFF.

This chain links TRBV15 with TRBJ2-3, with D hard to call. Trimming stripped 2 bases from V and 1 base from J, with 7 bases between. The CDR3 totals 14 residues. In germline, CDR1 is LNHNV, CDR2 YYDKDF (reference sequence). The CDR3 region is CATSRTIGTDTQYF. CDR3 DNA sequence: TGTGCCACCAGCAGAACGATAGGCACAGATACGCAGTATTTT.

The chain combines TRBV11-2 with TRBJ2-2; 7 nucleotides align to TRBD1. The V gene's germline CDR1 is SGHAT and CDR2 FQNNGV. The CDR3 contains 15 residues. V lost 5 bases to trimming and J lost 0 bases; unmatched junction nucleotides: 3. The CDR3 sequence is CASSPGTANTGELFF. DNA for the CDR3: TGTGCCAGCAGCCCAGGGACAGCGAACACCGGGGAGCTGTTTTTT.

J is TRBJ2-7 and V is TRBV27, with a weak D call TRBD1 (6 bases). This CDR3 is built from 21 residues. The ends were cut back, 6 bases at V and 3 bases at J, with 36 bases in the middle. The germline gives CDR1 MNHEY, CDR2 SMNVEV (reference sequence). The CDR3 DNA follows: TGTGCCAGCAGCGTTACTCCCCTTACCGGGACAATTATAATGAAGGGCTACGAGCAGTACTTC. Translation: CASSVTPLTGTIIMKGYEQYF.

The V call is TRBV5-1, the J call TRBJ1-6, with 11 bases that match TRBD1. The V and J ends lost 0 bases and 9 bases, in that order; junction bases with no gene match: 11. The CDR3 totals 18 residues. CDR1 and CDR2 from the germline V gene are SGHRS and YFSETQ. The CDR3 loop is CASSLGTGGFLGRSPLHF. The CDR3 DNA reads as TGCGCCAGCAGCTTGGGGACAGGGGGCTTCCTAGGGCGTTCACCCCTCCACTTT.